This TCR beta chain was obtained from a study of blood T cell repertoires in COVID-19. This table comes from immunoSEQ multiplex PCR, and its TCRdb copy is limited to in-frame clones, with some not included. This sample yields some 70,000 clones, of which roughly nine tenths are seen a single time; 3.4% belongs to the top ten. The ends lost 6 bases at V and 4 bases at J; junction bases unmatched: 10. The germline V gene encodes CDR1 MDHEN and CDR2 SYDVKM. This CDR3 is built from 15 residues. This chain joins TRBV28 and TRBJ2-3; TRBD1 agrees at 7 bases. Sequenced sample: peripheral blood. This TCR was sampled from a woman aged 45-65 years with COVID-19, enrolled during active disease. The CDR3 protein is CASSWGQIGADTQYF. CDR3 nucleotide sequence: TGTGCCAGCAGCTGGGGACAGATCGGAGCAGATACGCAGTATTTT.